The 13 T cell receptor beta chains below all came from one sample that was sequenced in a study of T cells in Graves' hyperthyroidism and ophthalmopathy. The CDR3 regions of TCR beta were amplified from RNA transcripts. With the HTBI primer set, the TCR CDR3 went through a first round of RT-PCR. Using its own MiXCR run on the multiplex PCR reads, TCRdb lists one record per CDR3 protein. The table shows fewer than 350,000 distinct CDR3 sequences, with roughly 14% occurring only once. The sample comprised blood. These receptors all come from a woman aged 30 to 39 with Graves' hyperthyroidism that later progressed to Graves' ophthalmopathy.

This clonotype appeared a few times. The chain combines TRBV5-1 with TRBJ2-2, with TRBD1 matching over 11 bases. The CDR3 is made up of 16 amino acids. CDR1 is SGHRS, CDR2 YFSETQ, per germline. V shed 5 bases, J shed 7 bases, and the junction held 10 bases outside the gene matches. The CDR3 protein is CASSRSGTGGLGELFF. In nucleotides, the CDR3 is TGCGCCAGCAGTCGATCCGGGACAGGGGGGCTCGGGGAGCTGTTTTTT.

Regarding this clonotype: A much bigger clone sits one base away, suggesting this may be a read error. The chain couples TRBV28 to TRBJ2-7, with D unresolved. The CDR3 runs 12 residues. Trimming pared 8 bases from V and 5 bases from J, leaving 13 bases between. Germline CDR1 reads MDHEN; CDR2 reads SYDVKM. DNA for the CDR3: TGTGCCAGCGGCTCCGAGGCCCACGAGCAGTACTTC. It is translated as CASGSEAHEQYF.

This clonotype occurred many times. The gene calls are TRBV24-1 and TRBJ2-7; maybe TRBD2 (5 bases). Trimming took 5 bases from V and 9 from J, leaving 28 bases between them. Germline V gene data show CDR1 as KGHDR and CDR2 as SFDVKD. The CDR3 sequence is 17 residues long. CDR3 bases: TGTGCCACCAGTGGCGTGTGTTCATGCCCGTCCCTCACTAGGCAGTACTTC. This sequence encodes CATSGVCSCPSLTRQYF.

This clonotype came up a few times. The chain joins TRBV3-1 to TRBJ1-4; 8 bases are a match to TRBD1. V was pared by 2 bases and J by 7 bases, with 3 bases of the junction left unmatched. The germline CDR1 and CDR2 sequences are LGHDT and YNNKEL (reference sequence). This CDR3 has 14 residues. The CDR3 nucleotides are TGTGCCAGCAGCCAAACAGGGGGTGGTGAAAAACTGTTTTTT. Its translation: CASSQTGGGEKLFF.

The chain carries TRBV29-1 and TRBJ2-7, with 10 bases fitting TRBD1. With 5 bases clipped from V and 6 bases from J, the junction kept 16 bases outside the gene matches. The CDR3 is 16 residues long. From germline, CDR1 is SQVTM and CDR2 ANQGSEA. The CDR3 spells CSVLTGGKTLIFEQYF. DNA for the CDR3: TGCAGCGTTCTGACAGGGGGCAAGACTTTGATCTTCGAGCAGTACTTC.

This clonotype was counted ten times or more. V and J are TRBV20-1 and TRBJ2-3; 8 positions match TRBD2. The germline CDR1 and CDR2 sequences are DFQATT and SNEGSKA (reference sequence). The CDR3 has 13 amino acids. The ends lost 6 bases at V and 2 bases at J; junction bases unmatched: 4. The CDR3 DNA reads TGCAGTGCCCCGACTAGCGTCACAGATACGCAGTATTTT. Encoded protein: CSAPTSVTDTQYF.

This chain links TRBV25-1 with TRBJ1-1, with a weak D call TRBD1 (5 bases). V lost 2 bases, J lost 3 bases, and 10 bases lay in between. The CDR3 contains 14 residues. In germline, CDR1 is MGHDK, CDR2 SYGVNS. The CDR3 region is CASSEVGTYTEAFF. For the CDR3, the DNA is TGTGCCAGCAGTGAAGTCGGGACCTACACTGAAGCTTTCTTT.

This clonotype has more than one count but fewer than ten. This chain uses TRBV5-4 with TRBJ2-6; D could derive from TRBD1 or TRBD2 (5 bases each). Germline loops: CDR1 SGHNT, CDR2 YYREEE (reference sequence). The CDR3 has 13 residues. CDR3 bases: TGTGCTGTGGGGGACTCTGGGGCCAACGTCCTGACTTTC. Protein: CAVGDSGANVLTF.

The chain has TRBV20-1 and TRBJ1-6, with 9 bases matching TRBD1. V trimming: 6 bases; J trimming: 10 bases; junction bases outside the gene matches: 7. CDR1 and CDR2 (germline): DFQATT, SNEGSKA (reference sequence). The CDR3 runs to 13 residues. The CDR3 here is CSARTGDGSPLHF. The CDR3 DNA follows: TGCAGTGCGCGGACAGGGGACGGCTCACCCCTCCACTTT.

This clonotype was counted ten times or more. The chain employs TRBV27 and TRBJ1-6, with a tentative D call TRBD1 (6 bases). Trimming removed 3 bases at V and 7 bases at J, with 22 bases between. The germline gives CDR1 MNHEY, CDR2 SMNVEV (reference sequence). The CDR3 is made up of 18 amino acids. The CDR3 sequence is CASSFVGPTGMGNSPLHF. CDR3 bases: TGTGCCAGCAGTTTTGTGGGTCCCACAGGGATGGGAAATTCACCCCTCCACTTT.

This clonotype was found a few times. CDR3 nucleotide sequence: TGTGCCTGGAGGGCCCACCAGGGAGCCTATGGCTACACCTTC. Encoded protein: CAWRAHQGAYGYTF. This chain connects TRBV30 to TRBJ1-2; perhaps TRBD1 as D (5 bases). The CDR3 extends over 14 amino acids. Per the germline V gene, CDR1 is GTSNPN and CDR2 is SVGIG (reference sequence). Trimming shortened V by 3 bases and J by 4 bases, and 15 bases separated the two germline ends.

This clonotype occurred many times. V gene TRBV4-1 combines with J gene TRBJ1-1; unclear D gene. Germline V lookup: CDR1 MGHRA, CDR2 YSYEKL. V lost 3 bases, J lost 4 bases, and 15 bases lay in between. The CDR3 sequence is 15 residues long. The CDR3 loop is CASSQDPMGITEAFF. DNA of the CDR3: TGCGCCAGCAGCCAGGATCCTATGGGAATCACTGAAGCTTTCTTT.

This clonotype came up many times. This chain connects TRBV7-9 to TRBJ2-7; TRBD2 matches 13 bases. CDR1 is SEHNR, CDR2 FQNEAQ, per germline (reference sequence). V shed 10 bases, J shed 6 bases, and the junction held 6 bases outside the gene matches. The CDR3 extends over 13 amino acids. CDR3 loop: CATGLAGVGEQYF. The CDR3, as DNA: TGTGCCACAGGACTAGCGGGAGTGGGCGAGCAGTACTTC.